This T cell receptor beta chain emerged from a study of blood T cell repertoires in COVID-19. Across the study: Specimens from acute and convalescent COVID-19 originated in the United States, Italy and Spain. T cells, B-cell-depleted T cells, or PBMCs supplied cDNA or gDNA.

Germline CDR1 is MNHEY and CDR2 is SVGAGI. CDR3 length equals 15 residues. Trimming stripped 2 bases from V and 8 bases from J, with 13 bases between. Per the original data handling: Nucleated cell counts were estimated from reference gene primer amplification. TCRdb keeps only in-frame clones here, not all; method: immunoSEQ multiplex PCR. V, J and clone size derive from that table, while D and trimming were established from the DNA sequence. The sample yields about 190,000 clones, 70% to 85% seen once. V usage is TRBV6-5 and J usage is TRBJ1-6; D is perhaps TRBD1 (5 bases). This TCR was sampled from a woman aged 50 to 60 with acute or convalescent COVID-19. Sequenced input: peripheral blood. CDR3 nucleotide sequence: TGTGCCAGCAGTTACGTTGGACACCCCGATTCACCCCTCCACTTT. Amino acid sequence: CASSYVGHPDSPLHF.